The clone carrying this TCR beta chain was observed a handful of times. Its specificity is unknown. The read finishes 3 residues shy of the CDR3 end, and the germline J gene is used to complete it. Equal genomic DNA amounts from CVID and control samples were sequenced. Profiled with immunoSEQ multiplex PCR; TCRdb holds only in-frame clones, not every one. There are 28,000 or so clones in the sample, none observed a single time. V lost 0 bases, J lost 9 bases, and 12 bases lay in between. Germline lookup yields CDR1 SEHNR and CDR2 FQNEAQ (reference sequence). The CDR3 runs to 14 residues. The data were obtained in a study of T cell clonality in common variable immunodeficiency. The study, taken as a whole, reports: CVID subjects shared fewer TCRbeta clones than healthy controls did. Fewer deletions and N-nucleotide insertions were reportedly seen in common variable immunodeficiency TCR beta sequences. Compared with healthy controls, CVID subjects showed increased TCRbeta clonality, mostly in about a third.

CVID subjects were some 15 female and 29 male, aged roughly 9 to 70. Material for sequencing was peripheral blood mononuclear cells. The chain links TRBV7-9 to TRBJ2-1; no definite D call. The sequence was collected from a human donor with common variable immunodeficiency. CDR3 protein: CASSLAPASIEQFF. The CDR3 DNA, read in part, is TGTGCCAGCAGCTTAGCCCCTGCGAGTATTGAG.